The 3 T cell receptor beta chains reported below all come from one sample, sequenced in a study of PD-L1 blockade in urothelial cancer. The repertoire was sequenced with immunoSEQ multiplex PCR; TCRdb's copy has only in-frame clones and lacks some. Of roughly 90,000 clones listed, 85% to 95% are singletons. The specimen was PBMCs, collected around atezolizumab (anti-PD-L1) treatment. Receptors originate from a man aged 60 to 75 with urothelial cancer.

The gene calls are TRBV5-4 and TRBJ2-7, with D possibly being TRBD1 (5 bases). CDR1 is SGHNT and CDR2 is YYREEE in the germline V gene (reference sequence). V lost 0 bases, J lost 0 bases, and 10 bases lay in between. This CDR3 is 15 amino acids long. The CDR3 DNA reads TGTGCCAGCAGCTTGGAGGACAAGAGCTCCTACGAGCAGTACTTC. Translated, it gives CASSLEDKSSYEQYF.

This sequence joins TRBV5-1 and TRBJ2-3; possible D gene TRBD1, 5 bases. Germline assignment: CDR1 SGHRS and CDR2 YFSETQ. CDR3 length: 14 residues. Trimming shortened V by 1 base and J by 9 bases, and 15 bases separated the two germline ends. The CDR3 nucleotides read TGCGCCAGCAGCTTGAGTCAGGGTTTATTAACGCAGTATTTT. This gives the protein CASSLSQGLLTQYF.

The rearrangement links TRBV27 to TRBJ2-1, with 11 bases lining up with TRBD2. The ends lost 10 bases at V and 1 base at J; junction bases unmatched: 9. This CDR3 spans 16 amino acids. CDR1 and CDR2 from the germline V gene are MNHEY and SMNVEV (reference sequence). As DNA, the CDR3 is TGTGCCACTTTGCGGCTAGCGGGAGGATCCTACAATGAGCAGTTCTTC. Translated: CATLRLAGGSYNEQFF.